The sequence of this TCR beta chain was determined in a study of T cells after yellow fever vaccination. Germline V gene data show CDR1 as LGHDT and CDR2 as YNNKEL (reference sequence). V was pared by 2 bases and J by 10 bases, with 12 bases between. This CDR3 is built from 13 residues. TCRdb called the 5' RACE reads again in MiXCR, with one record for every CDR3 protein. The sample contains 350,000 to 450,000 distinct CDR3 sequences, under 20% of which appear only once. The material was PBMCs, obtained before the yellow fever booster vaccination. This TCR was recovered from a man between 18 and 29 years old who received the YFV17D yellow fever vaccine. This chain links TRBV3-1 with TRBJ2-1, with a tentative D call TRBD2 (5 bases). The CDR3 DNA reads as TGTGCCAGCAGCCAACTCCGGGATGGCGAGCAGTTCTTC. Translated: CASSQLRDGEQFF.